Listed here is a single TCR beta chain. Germline V gene data show CDR1 as SGHAT and CDR2 as FQNNGV. The CDR3 totals 15 residues. V was pared by 1 base and J by 8 bases, with 6 bases of the junction left unmatched. The data were taken from a study of identical twins. Using its own MiXCR run on the 5' RACE reads, TCRdb lists one record per CDR3 protein. The repertoire includes about 490,000 distinct CDR3 sequences, 13% to 15% of them detected once, and roughly 0.44% sits in the top ten. These data also featured in a second study, about yellow fever vaccine responses in identical twins.

Sample: CD4+ T cells sorted from blood. The chain uses TRBV11-2 and TRBJ2-4, with TRBD2 matching 9 bases. This clonotype originated in a woman aged 18-29 years in good health. CDR3 DNA: TGTGCCAGCAGCTTAGCCCTAGCGGGGAGGGACATTCAGTACTTC. Translated, it gives CASSLALAGRDIQYF.